This TCR beta chain was recovered during a study of cytomegalovirus exposure and HLA in healthy donors. With 60 Vbeta and 13 Jbeta primers, the PCR was carried out. Clones were sequenced by immunoSEQ multiplex PCR, and TCRdb holds only the in-frame ones, with some missing. The repertoire holds around 150,000 clones, with around four fifths as singletons. V lost 0 bases to trimming and J lost 4 bases; unmatched junction nucleotides: 4. Germline CDR1 SGDLS, CDR2 YYNGEE. CDR3 size: 16 residues. This TCR came from a male donor in good health and CMV-seronegative. Sequenced: PBMCs. The genes are TRBV9 and TRBJ1-3, with 10 positions matching TRBD1. The CDR3 DNA sequence: TGTGCCAGCAGCGTAGGTGACAGGGGGCCCGGAAACACCATATATTTT. It translates to CASSVGDRGPGNTIYF.